This is a list of T cell receptor beta chains from one sample in a study of shared clonotypes between healthy human individuals. The method was immunoSEQ multiplex PCR; TCRdb's version includes in-frame clones alone and lacks a portion of them. This sample yields some 530,000 clones, of which about 84% are seen a single time; over 9.5% belongs to the top ten. Material for sequencing was PBMCs. These receptors were taken from a woman aged 40 to 50 in good health. Some clones in this sample may be carry-over from other donors' samples. Both conserved end residues are part of each CDR3. Fields, in order: D gene, V gene, J gene, CDR3 protein. A D gene is named only where the DNA matches it firmly.

D gene: TRBD2
V gene: TRBV7-9
J gene: TRBJ2-1
CDR3 protein: CASSLSGRVWNEQFF

D gene: TRBD1
V gene: TRBV30
J gene: TRBJ2-1
CDR3 protein: CAWSSGQGVYNEQFF

D gene: .
V gene: TRBV29-1
J gene: TRBJ2-3
CDR3 protein: CSVEVRIGTDTQYF

D gene: TRBD2
V gene: TRBV19
J gene: TRBJ2-7
CDR3 protein: CASSPLMGSGRAYEQYF

D gene: .
V gene: TRBV9
J gene: TRBJ2-3
CDR3 protein: CASNRGAVSTDTQYF

D gene: TRBD1
V gene: TRBV5-5
J gene: TRBJ2-7
CDR3 protein: CASRAGGISYEQYF

D gene: TRBD2
V gene: TRBV6-1
J gene: TRBJ2-7
CDR3 protein: CASGILAGGRYEQYF

D gene: .
V gene: TRBV14
J gene: TRBJ2-2
CDR3 protein: CASSQGTGELFF

D gene: .
V gene: TRBV30
J gene: TRBJ1-1
CDR3 protein: CAWNAYRQPEAFF

D gene: .
V gene: TRBV5-4
J gene: TRBJ2-7
CDR3 protein: CASSSRNYEQYF

D gene: TRBD2
V gene: TRBV19
J gene: TRBJ2-1
CDR3 protein: CASRSTGLAVTEQFF

D gene: .
V gene: TRBV19
J gene: TRBJ2-3
CDR3 protein: CASTRRGITDTQYF

D gene: .
V gene: TRBV4-2
J gene: TRBJ2-7
CDR3 protein: CASSQEKGTISYEQYF

D gene: TRBD1
V gene: TRBV7-7
J gene: TRBJ2-7
CDR3 protein: CASSSGQGGYEQYF

D gene: TRBD2
V gene: TRBV28
J gene: TRBJ2-5
CDR3 protein: CASNPKGTSGTWQETQYF

D gene: .
V gene: TRBV5-1
J gene: TRBJ1-4
CDR3 protein: CASSPPLTGRDEKLFF

D gene: .
V gene: TRBV5-1
J gene: TRBJ2-7
CDR3 protein: CASKVLSDRGSYEQYF

D gene: .
V gene: TRBV2
J gene: TRBJ2-7
CDR3 protein: CASSEMEGSYEQYF

D gene: .
V gene: TRBV7-9
J gene: TRBJ2-6
CDR3 protein: CASSPTTGANVLTF

D gene: .
V gene: TRBV6-1
J gene: TRBJ1-4
CDR3 protein: CASKGNYNEKLFF

D gene: .
V gene: TRBV2
J gene: TRBJ1-5
CDR3 protein: CASSANGGGNQPQHF

D gene: .
V gene: TRBV10-2
J gene: TRBJ2-7
CDR3 protein: CASSEWGSPYEQYF

D gene: .
V gene: TRBV29-1
J gene: TRBJ2-2
CDR3 protein: CSVGVSGDTGELFF

D gene: TRBD1
V gene: TRBV7-3
J gene: TRBJ1-3
CDR3 protein: CASSLTLRQGACGNTIYF

D gene: TRBD2
V gene: TRBV7-3
J gene: TRBJ2-2
CDR3 protein: CASSLSTSGSPGELFF

D gene: TRBD1
V gene: TRBV28
J gene: TRBJ2-7
CDR3 protein: CASSSHGTGSYEQYF

D gene: .
V gene: TRBV30
J gene: TRBJ1-1
CDR3 protein: CAWRTEANTEAFF

D gene: .
V gene: TRBV5-6
J gene: TRBJ2-3
CDR3 protein: CASSFLGDTQYF

D gene: .
V gene: TRBV7-3
J gene: TRBJ2-3
CDR3 protein: CASSQPGYTDTQYF

D gene: TRBD1
V gene: TRBV5-1
J gene: TRBJ2-5
CDR3 protein: CASSRDRGHAETQYF

D gene: .
V gene: TRBV19
J gene: TRBJ1-4
CDR3 protein: CASRKGSEKLFF

D gene: .
V gene: TRBV30
J gene: TRBJ1-4
CDR3 protein: CAWSVFAEKLFF

D gene: TRBD1
V gene: TRBV7-3
J gene: TRBJ2-5
CDR3 protein: CASSSPGQGAETQYF

D gene: .
V gene: TRBV7-9
J gene: TRBJ1-1
CDR3 protein: CASGLAGSHTEAFF

D gene: .
V gene: TRBV27
J gene: TRBJ1-4
CDR3 protein: CASSFRRNEKLFF

D gene: .
V gene: TRBV29-1
J gene: TRBJ2-7
CDR3 protein: CSVDQGGRDEQYF

D gene: TRBD1
V gene: TRBV18
J gene: TRBJ1-1
CDR3 protein: CASSPPSQGRRTEAFF

D gene: TRBD1
V gene: TRBV11-2
J gene: TRBJ1-2
CDR3 protein: CASSLTGGNYGYTF

D gene: TRBD1
V gene: TRBV7-3
J gene: TRBJ2-1
CDR3 protein: CASSSGTGANYNEQFF

D gene: TRBD1
V gene: TRBV6-9
J gene: TRBJ1-5
CDR3 protein: CASSYPGQGNQPQHF

D gene: .
V gene: TRBV4-2
J gene: TRBJ2-7
CDR3 protein: CASSQVGGQSYEQYF

D gene: .
V gene: TRBV5-4
J gene: TRBJ2-1
CDR3 protein: CASSPSIGNNYNEQFF

D gene: .
V gene: TRBV7-2
J gene: TRBJ2-3
CDR3 protein: CASSLRRQDTQYF

D gene: TRBD1
V gene: TRBV5-1
J gene: TRBJ2-5
CDR3 protein: CASSLEGQGLETQYF

D gene: TRBD2
V gene: TRBV10-3
J gene: TRBJ2-3
CDR3 protein: CAISERLAGDLDTQYF

D gene: TRBD1
V gene: TRBV5-4
J gene: TRBJ1-2
CDR3 protein: CASSLPSQGGYGYTF

D gene: .
V gene: TRBV27
J gene: TRBJ2-7
CDR3 protein: CASSSMDSYEQYF

D gene: TRBD2
V gene: TRBV5-4
J gene: TRBJ2-3
CDR3 protein: CASSSGLAGGEDTQYF

D gene: .
V gene: TRBV6-1
J gene: TRBJ2-7
CDR3 protein: CASSPTGIVGEQYF